Listed below are T cell receptor beta chains from one sample, sequenced in a study of early T cells in non-severe SARS-CoV-2 infection. TCRdb re-called the 5' RACE reads through MiXCR, storing one row per CDR3 protein. The repertoire includes some 76,000 distinct CDR3 sequences, roughly an eighth of them detected once, and around an eighth sits in the top ten. The sequencing sample was made of whole blood. Receptor source: an adult who was a healthcare worker with PCR-confirmed SARS-CoV-2 infection or an uninfected control (not recorded which). Both conserved end residues are part of each CDR3. A D gene is named only where the DNA matches it firmly. Size is omitted from some rows. Given values are once, few, many or a class for expanded clones.

J,V,D,size,CDR3,DNA
TRBJ1-4,TRBV28,.,few,CASGRPGEKLFF,TGTGCCAGCGGGAGACCAGGGGAAAAACTGTTTTTT
TRBJ2-2,TRBV29-1,TRBD1,few,CSVSGTGAGANTGELFF,TGCAGCGTCTCCGGGACAGGGGCCGGGGCGAACACCGGGGAGCTGTTTTTT
TRBJ1-6,TRBV3-1,.,.,CASSHRSRRPNSPLHF,TGTGCCAGCAGCCATCGCTCCAGACGACCCAATTCACCCCTCCACTTT
TRBJ1-1,TRBV30,.,few,CAWSVARGTEAFF,TGTGCCTGGAGTGTAGCGCGGGGCACTGAAGCTTTCTTT
TRBJ1-6,TRBV5-1,.,.,CASSLLGAENSSLHF,TGCGCCAGCAGCTTGCTGGGGGCTGAGAATTCATCCCTCCACTTT
TRBJ1-6,TRBV20-1,TRBD1,many,CSAQDREVSPLHF,TGCAGTGCTCAGGACAGGGAGGTTTCACCCCTCCACTTT
TRBJ2-1,TRBV9,.,few,CASSVQWAAGSGEQFF,TGTGCCAGCAGCGTCCAGTGGGCGGCGGGTAGCGGTGAGCAGTTCTTC
TRBJ2-1,TRBV29-1,.,few,CSVVRDNEQFF,TGCAGCGTTGTCAGGGACAATGAGCAGTTCTTC
TRBJ1-1,TRBV5-5,.,few,CASSLAGRLNTEAFF,TGTGCCAGCAGCTTGGCCGGCAGGTTGAACACTGAAGCTTTCTTT
TRBJ1-1,TRBV20-1,TRBD1,.,CSASWGTEINTEAFF,TGCAGTGCTAGTTGGGGGACAGAAATTAACACTGAAGCTTTCTTT
TRBJ2-2,TRBV12-3/TRBV12-4,TRBD1,many,CASSRDRGQYGELFF,TGTGCCAGCAGTCGTGACAGGGGGCAATACGGGGAGCTGTTTTTT
TRBJ2-7,TRBV5-4,TRBD1,few,CASSSGPKTGGLYEQYF,TGTGCCAGCAGCTCGGGACCGAAGACAGGGGGCTTGTACGAGCAGTACTTC
TRBJ1-4,TRBV28,TRBD1,.,CASSRTGGNEKLFF,TGTGCCAGCAGTAGGACAGGCGGGAATGAAAAACTGTTTTTT
TRBJ1-5,TRBV5-6,.,few,CASSLRGSNQPQHF,TGTGCCAGCAGCTTGAGGGGATCCAATCAGCCCCAGCATTTT
TRBJ2-3,TRBV7-2,.,many,CASSARSSFSTDTQYF,TGTGCCAGCAGCGCCCGGAGTTCCTTTAGCACAGATACGCAGTATTTT
TRBJ2-7,TRBV29-1,.,.,CSVDQGYEQYF,TGCAGCGTGGACCAGGGGTACGAGCAGTACTTC
TRBJ1-5,TRBV4-1,.,many,CASSQEGGIDQPQHF,TGCGCCAGCAGCCAAGAGGGAGGGATCGATCAGCCCCAGCATTTT
TRBJ1-2,TRBV19,.,.,CASSISSDSYGYTF,TGTGCCAGTAGTATATCATCGGACAGCTATGGCTACACCTTC
TRBJ1-1,TRBV6-6,.,few,CASSSGWTEAFF,TGTGCCAGCAGTTCCGGATGGACTGAAGCTTTCTTT
TRBJ2-7,TRBV11-2,TRBD2,many,CASSLEAGGTYEQYF,TGTGCCAGCAGCTTAGAAGCGGGGGGAACCTACGAGCAGTACTTC
TRBJ2-3,TRBV6-2/TRBV6-3,.,few,CASSILRKAQYF,TGTGCCAGCAGTATACTTAGAAAGGCGCAGTATTTT
TRBJ1-1,TRBV5-1,.,.,CASSLGGGALSMDTEAFF,TGCGCCAGCAGCTTGGGCGGAGGAGCTCTCAGTATGGACACTGAAGCTTTCTTT
TRBJ2-2,TRBV27,.,few,CACGLGVDTGELFF,TGTGCCTGTGGATTAGGGGTAGACACCGGGGAGCTGTTTTTT
TRBJ1-1,TRBV29-1,.,.,CSVLLSTEAFF,TGCAGCGTTTTATTATCCACTGAAGCTTTCTTT
TRBJ2-1,TRBV12-3/TRBV12-4,TRBD2,.,CASSITSGVNNEQFF,TGTGCCAGCAGTATTACTAGCGGGGTAAACAATGAGCAGTTCTTC
TRBJ2-3,TRBV6-1,TRBD2,.,CASSGRGSFTDTQYF,TGTGCCAGCAGTGGGCGGGGGAGCTTCACAGATACGCAGTATTTT
TRBJ2-3,TRBV7-9,.,many,CASSSRWDTQYF,TGTGCCAGCAGCTCCCGGTGGGATACGCAGTATTTT
TRBJ1-4,TRBV12-3/TRBV12-4,.,.,CASRPTGSNEKLFF,TGTGCCAGCAGACCTACGGGCAGTAACGAAAAACTGTTTTTT
TRBJ1-1,TRBV7-9,.,many,CASSFEVAGTEAFF,TGTGCCAGCAGCTTCGAGGTTGCGGGCACTGAAGCTTTCTTT
TRBJ1-5,TRBV19,TRBD1,.,CASSFLRDRRNQPQHF,TGTGCCAGTAGTTTCCTCCGGGACAGGCGAAATCAGCCCCAGCATTTT
TRBJ2-7,TRBV7-8,.,many,CASSPAPSGPHYEQYF,TGTGCCAGCAGCCCAGCTCCATCTGGCCCCCACTACGAGCAGTACTTC
TRBJ1-1,TRBV6-2/TRBV6-3,.,few,CASSLTKNTEAFF,TGTGCCAGCAGTCTAACTAAGAACACTGAAGCTTTCTTT
TRBJ2-2,TRBV20-1,.,few,CSARDSAGADGELFF,TGCAGTGCTAGAGATTCGGCAGGGGCGGACGGGGAGCTGTTTTTT